This is a list of T cell receptor beta chains from one sample in a study of HIV-infected patients and healthy controls. TCRdb fed the 5' RACE reads into MiXCR, producing one record per CDR3 protein. The data show some 13,000 distinct CDR3 sequences, roughly a tenth seen once. The sample taken for sequencing was blood. These receptors originate from an adult in good health. The CDR3 runs from the conserved cysteine through the conserved F or W. The D gene is left open where the match is weak. Clone size is stated in some rows and not others, as once, few, many or a class when expanded.

clone_size j_call v_call d_call cdr3_length cdr3_aa cdr3_nt
medium-sized TRBJ1-2 TRBV3-1 TRBD1 14 CASSRQGARYGYTF TGTGCCAGCAGTAGACAGGGGGCGCGGTATGGCTACACCTTC
many TRBJ2-5 TRBV4-3 TRBD1 15 CASSQEGQEQETQYF TGCGCCAGCAGCCAAGAGGGACAGGAGCAAGAGACCCAGTACTTC
many TRBJ2-7 TRBV14 - 12 CASSPGGYEQYF TGTGCCAGCAGCCCCGGGGGCTACGAGCAGTACTTC
medium-sized TRBJ2-3 TRBV11-2 TRBD2 15 CASSLVTRDYDTQYF TGTGCCAGCAGCTTAGTGACTAGGGACTACGATACGCAGTATTTT
- TRBJ1-3 TRBV4-2 TRBD1 15 CASSQDGTAGNTIYF TGTGCCAGCAGCCAAGATGGGACAGCTGGAAACACCATATATTTT
few TRBJ1-2 TRBV12-3/TRBV12-4 - 16 CASSLNGPGGDYGYTF TGTGCCAGCAGTTTAAACGGGCCCGGCGGGGACTATGGCTACACCTTC
medium-sized TRBJ1-5 TRBV6-2/TRBV6-3 TRBD1 16 CASSSRDRGPNQPQHF TGTGCCAGCAGTTCTCGGGACAGGGGGCCCAATCAGCCCCAGCATTTT
many TRBJ1-1 TRBV5-1 TRBD1 13 CASSLTGGTEAFF TGCGCCAGCAGCCTGACAGGGGGCACTGAAGCTTTCTTT
many TRBJ2-2 TRBV7-9 - 14 CASSPSWGTGELFF TGTGCCAGCAGCCCCAGTTGGGGTACCGGGGAGCTGTTTTTT
medium-sized TRBJ2-5 TRBV20-1 TRBD1 15 CSARDSTGREETQYF TGCAGTGCTAGAGATTCGACAGGGCGGGAAGAGACCCAGTACTTC
many TRBJ1-1 TRBV11-2 TRBD1 15 CASSPPDRVNTEAFF TGTGCCAGCAGCCCCCCAGACAGGGTCAACACTGAAGCTTTCTTT
- TRBJ2-7 TRBV20-1 - 14 CSASPQTGSYEQYF TGCAGTGCTAGTCCCCAGACTGGCTCCTACGAGCAGTACTTC
medium-sized TRBJ1-2 TRBV28 - 11 CASSNNYGYTF TGTGCCAGCAGCAACAACTATGGCTACACCTTC
many TRBJ1-1 TRBV3-1 TRBD1 17 CASSQEGPGGRNTEAFF TGTGCCAGCAGCCAAGAAGGGCCAGGGGGCAGGAACACTGAAGCTTTCTTT
many TRBJ1-2 TRBV7-9 TRBD1 13 CASSLGTEYGYTF TGTGCCAGCAGCTTGGGGACAGAGTATGGCTACACCTTC
many TRBJ2-6 TRBV3-1 - 17 CASSQERVNSGANVLTF TGTGCCAGCAGCCAAGAAAGGGTAAACTCTGGGGCCAACGTCCTGACTTTC
few TRBJ1-1 TRBV20-1 TRBD1 16 CSARPIRGQGKVEAFF TGCAGTGCTAGACCAATACGGGGACAGGGAAAGGTTGAAGCTTTCTTT
- TRBJ2-4 TRBV28 - 12 CASSFRQNFQYF TGTGCCAGCAGTTTTAGACAGAACTTTCAGTACTTC
many TRBJ2-1 TRBV6-6 - 15 CASSEPGTRSYEQFF TGTGCCAGCAGTGAGCCGGGAACCCGCTCATATGAGCAGTTCTTC
many TRBJ1-2 TRBV27 - 14 CASSFQRGNYGYTF TGTGCCAGCAGTTTTCAGAGGGGTAACTATGGCTACACCTTC
many TRBJ2-1 TRBV7-2 - 13 CASSLVASNEQFF TGTGCCAGCAGCTTAGTCGCGAGCAATGAGCAGTTCTTC
medium-sized TRBJ2-1 TRBV28 TRBD1 15 CASSTSRDRTNEQFF TGTGCCAGCAGTACAAGCCGGGACAGAACAAATGAGCAGTTCTTC
many TRBJ2-1 TRBV20-1 TRBD2 16 CSAIRRLAGDRNEQFF TGCAGTGCTATACGCCGTCTAGCGGGAGATCGCAATGAGCAGTTCTTC
many TRBJ1-6 TRBV5-1 TRBD1 14 CASSQTGENSPLHF TGCGCCAGCAGTCAGACAGGGGAGAATTCACCCCTCCACTTT
medium-sized TRBJ2-7 TRBV3-1 - 16 CASSPKDGGSWREQYF TGTGCCAGCAGCCCTAAGGACGGGGGAAGTTGGCGAGAGCAGTACTTC
many TRBJ2-1 TRBV5-1 - 15 CASSLLGLTYNEQFF TGCGCCAGCAGCTTGTTGGGGTTGACCTACAATGAGCAGTTCTTC
- TRBJ1-5 TRBV18 TRBD1 16 CASSPGTGGASQPQHF TGTGCCAGCTCACCCGGGACAGGGGGCGCCAGCCAGCCCCAGCATTTT
few TRBJ1-5 TRBV6-2/TRBV6-3 - 15 CASSPLRQENQPQHF TGTGCCAGCAGTCCCCTGAGACAGGAAAATCAGCCCCAGCATTTT
many TRBJ2-7 TRBV12-3/TRBV12-4 - 13 CASTPGTGNEQYF TGTGCCAGCACTCCTGGGACTGGCAACGAGCAGTACTTC
few TRBJ2-7 TRBV2 - 12 CASGGSYYEQYF TGTGCCAGCGGCGGCAGCTACTACGAGCAGTACTTC
many TRBJ1-2 TRBV27 TRBD1 15 CASNRQGVIVDGYTF TGTGCCAGCAACCGACAGGGGGTAATCGTAGATGGCTACACCTTC
few TRBJ2-3 TRBV7-2 TRBD2 17 CASSFQTSGTSTDTQYF TGTGCCAGCAGCTTTCAAACTAGCGGGACTAGCACAGATACGCAGTATTTT
many TRBJ2-5 TRBV7-8 - 15 CASSARQGPSGTQYF TGTGCCAGCAGCGCAAGGCAGGGCCCCTCGGGGACCCAGTACTTC